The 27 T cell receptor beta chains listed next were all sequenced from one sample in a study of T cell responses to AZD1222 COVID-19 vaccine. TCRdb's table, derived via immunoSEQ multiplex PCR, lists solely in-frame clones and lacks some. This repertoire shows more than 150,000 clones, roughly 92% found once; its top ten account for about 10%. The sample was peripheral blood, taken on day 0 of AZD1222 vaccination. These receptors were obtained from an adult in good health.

The CDR3: CASSYALPYGYTF. DNA of the CDR3: TGTGCCAGCAGCTATGCCCTTCCCTATGGCTACACCTTC. The chain uses TRBV3-1 (or the pseudogene TRBV3-2) and TRBJ1-2; D not resolved. Germline assignment: CDR1 LGHDT and CDR2 YNNKEL (reference sequence). The CDR3 is made up of 13 amino acids. The V end lost 5 bases, the J end lost 4 bases, and 11 bases lay between the germline ends.

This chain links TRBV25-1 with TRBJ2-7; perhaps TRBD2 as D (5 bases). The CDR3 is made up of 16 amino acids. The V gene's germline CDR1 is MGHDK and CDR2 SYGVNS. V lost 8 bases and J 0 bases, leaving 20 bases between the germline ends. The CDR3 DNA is TGTGCCAGCCGGCGTGGAGGACTTACAAACTCCTACGAGCAGTACTTC. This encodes CASRRGGLTNSYEQYF.

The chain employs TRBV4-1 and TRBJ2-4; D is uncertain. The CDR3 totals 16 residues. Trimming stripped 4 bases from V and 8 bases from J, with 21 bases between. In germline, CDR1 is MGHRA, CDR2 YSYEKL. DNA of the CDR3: TGCGCCAGCAGCCCGTTACCGGAAATCCTAAAGGACATTCAGTACTTC. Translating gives CASSPLPEILKDIQYF.

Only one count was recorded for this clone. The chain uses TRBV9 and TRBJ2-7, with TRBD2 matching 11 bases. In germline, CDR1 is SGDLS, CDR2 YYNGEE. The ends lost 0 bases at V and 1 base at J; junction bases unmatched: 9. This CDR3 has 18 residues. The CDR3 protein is CASSVGTTSGIRSYEQYF. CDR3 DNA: TGTGCCAGCAGCGTAGGAACGACTAGCGGGATTCGGTCCTACGAGCAGTACTTC.

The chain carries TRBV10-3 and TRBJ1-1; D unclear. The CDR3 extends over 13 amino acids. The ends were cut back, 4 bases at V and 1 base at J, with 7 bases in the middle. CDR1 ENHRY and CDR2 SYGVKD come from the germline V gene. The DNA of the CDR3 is TGTGCCATCAGTGGATCAGGGAACACTGAAGCTTTCTTT. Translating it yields CAISGSGNTEAFF.

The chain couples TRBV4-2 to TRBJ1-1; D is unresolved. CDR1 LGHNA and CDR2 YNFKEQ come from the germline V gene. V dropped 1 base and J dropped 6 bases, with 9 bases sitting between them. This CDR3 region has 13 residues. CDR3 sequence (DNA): TGTGCCAGCAGCCAAGTACGGAGCTCTGAAGCTTTCTTT. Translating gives CASSQVRSSEAFF.

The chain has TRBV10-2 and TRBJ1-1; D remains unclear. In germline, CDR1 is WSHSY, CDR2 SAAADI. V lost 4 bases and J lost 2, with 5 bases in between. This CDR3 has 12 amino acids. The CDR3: CASSGGNTEAFF. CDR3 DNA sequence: TGCGCCAGCAGTGGGGGTAACACTGAAGCTTTCTTT.

The CDR3 sequence: CASTSPGGYGYTF. The CDR3 nucleotides read TGTGCCAGCACCTCCCCTGGGGGCTATGGCTACACCTTC. The chain carries TRBV12-3 or TRBV12-4 and TRBJ1-2; a weak D match, TRBD1 (5 bases). Trimming took off 7 bases at V and 4 bases at J, with 13 bases between the two ends. This CDR3 has 13 residues.

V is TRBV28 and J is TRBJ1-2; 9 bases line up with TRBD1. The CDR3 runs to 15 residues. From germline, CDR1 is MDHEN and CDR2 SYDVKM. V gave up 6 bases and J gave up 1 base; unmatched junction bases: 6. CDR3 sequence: CASRGQGYGNYGYTF. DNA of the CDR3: TGTGCCAGCAGGGGACAGGGCTATGGTAACTATGGCTACACCTTC.

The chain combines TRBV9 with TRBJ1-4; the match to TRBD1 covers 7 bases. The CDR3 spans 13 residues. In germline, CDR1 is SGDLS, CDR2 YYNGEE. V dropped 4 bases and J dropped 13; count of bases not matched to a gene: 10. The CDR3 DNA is TGTGCCAGCAGCCCAGGGGGTGGGAGGCGACTGTTTTTT. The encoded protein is CASSPGGGRRLFF.

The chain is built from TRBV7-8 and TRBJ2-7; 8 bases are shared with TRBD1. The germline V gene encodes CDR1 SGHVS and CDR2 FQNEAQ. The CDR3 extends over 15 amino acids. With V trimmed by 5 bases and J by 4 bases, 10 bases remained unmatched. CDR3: CASSEDRDRRYEQYV. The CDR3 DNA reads TGTGCCAGCAGCGAAGATCGGGACAGGAGGTACGAGCAGTACGTC.

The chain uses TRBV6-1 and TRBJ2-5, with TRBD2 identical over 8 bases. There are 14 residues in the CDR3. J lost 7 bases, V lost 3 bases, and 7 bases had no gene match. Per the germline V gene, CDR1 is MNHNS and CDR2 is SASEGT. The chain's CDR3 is CASSEGLGRGTQYF. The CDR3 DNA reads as TGTGCCAGCAGTGAGGGACTAGGGCGGGGGACCCAGTACTTC.

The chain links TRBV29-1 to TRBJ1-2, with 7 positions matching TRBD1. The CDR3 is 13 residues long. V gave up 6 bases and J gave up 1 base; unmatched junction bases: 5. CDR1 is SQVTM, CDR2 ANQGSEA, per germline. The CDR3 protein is CSVEGAVNYGYTF. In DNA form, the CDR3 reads TGCAGCGTCGAGGGGGCGGTTAACTATGGCTACACCTTC. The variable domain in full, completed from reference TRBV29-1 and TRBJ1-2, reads SAVISQKPSRDICQRGTSLTIQCQVDSQVTMMFWYRQQPGQSLTLIATANQGSEATYESGFVIDKFPISRPNLTFSTLTVSNMSPEDSSIYLCSVEGAVNYGYTFGSGTRLTVV.

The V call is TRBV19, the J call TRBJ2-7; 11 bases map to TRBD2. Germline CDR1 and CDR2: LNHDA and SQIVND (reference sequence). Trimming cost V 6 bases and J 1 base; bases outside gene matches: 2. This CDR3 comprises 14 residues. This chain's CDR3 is CASSGLAGSYEQYF. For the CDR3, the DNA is TGTGCCAGTAGCGGACTAGCGGGTTCCTACGAGCAGTACTTC.

CDR3 residues: CASSLVRGKYEQYF. In nucleotides, the CDR3 is TGTGCCAGCAGCTTAGTTCGTGGGAAGTACGAGCAGTACTTC. The chain has TRBV11-2 and TRBJ2-7; D uncertain. The CDR3 totals 14 residues. The V end was cut by 1 base, the J end by 4 bases, with 11 bases between. In germline, CDR1 is SGHAT, CDR2 FQNNGV.

DNA of the CDR3: TGTGCTAGTCGCGGGACCGGGGAGCTGTTTTTT. It yields the protein CASRGTGELFF. The V call is TRBV12-5, the J call TRBJ2-2; D is possibly TRBD2 (5 bases). Germline CDR1 and CDR2: LGHNT and FRNRAP. This CDR3 region has 11 residues. V shed 8 bases and J shed 5 bases, with 6 bases lying between them.

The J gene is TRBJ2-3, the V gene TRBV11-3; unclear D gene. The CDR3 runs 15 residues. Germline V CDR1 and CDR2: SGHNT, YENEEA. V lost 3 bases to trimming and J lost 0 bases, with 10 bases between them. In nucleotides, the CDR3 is TGTGCCAGCAGCTTCGGATTAGTGAGCACAGATACGCAGTATTTT. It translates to CASSFGLVSTDTQYF.

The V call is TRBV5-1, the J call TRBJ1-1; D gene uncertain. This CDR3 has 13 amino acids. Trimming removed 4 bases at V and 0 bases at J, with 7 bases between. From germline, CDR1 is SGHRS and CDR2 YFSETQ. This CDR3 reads CASSREMNTEAFF. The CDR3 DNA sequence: TGCGCCAGCAGCAGGGAGATGAACACTGAAGCTTTCTTT.

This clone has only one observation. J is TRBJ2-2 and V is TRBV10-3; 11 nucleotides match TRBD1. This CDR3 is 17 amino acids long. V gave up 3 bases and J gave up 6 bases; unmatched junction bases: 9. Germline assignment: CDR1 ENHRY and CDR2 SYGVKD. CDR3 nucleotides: TGTGCCATCAGTGACGCCGTGGGGACAGGGGGATCCGGGGAGCTGTTTTTT. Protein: CAISDAVGTGGSGELFF.

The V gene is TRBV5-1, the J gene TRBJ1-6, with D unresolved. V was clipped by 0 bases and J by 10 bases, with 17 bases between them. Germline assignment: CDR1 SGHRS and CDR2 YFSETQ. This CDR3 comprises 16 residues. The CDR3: CASSLGPGTAGSPLHF. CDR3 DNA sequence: TGCGCCAGCAGCTTGGGGCCCGGCACCGCTGGATCACCCCTCCACTTT. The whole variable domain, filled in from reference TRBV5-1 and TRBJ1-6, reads KAGVTQTPRYLIKTRGQQVTLSCSPISGHRSVSWYQQTPGQGLQFLFEYFSETQRNKGNFPGRFSGRQFSNSRSEMNVSTLELGDSALYLCASSLGPGTAGSPLHFGNGTRLTVT.

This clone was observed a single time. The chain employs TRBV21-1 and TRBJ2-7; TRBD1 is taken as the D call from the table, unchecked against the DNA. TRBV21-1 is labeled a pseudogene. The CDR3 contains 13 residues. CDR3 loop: CAIPGTGYDEQYF. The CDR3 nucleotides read TGTGCCATCCCCGGGACAGGGTACGACGAGCAGTACTTC.

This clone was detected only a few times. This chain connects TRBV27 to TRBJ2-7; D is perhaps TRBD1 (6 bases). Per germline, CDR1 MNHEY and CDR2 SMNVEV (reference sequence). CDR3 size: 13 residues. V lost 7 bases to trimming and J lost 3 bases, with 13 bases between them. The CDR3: CASTVSRGYEQYF. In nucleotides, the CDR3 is TGTGCCAGCACGGTATCCAGGGGCTACGAGCAGTACTTC.

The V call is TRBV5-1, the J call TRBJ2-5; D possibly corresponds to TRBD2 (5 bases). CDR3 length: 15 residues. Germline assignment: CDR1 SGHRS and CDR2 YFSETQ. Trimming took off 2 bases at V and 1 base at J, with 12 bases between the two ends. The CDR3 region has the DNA TGCGCCAGCAGCTTTAACGGGGAGTTCCAAGAGACCCAGTACTTC. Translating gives CASSFNGEFQETQYF.

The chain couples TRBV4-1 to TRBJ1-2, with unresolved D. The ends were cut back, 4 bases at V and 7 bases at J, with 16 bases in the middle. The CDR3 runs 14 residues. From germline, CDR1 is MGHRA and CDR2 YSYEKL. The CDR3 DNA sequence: TGCGCCAGCAGCCCACAAGGAAGCATAGGTGGCTACACCTTC. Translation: CASSPQGSIGGYTF.

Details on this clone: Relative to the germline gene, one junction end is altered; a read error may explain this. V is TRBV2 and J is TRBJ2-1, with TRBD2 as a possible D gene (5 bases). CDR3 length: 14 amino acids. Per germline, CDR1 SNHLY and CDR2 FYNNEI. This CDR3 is CASSKAEVSNEQFF. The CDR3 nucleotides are TGTGCCAGCAGTAAAGCGGAAGTGTCGAATGAGCAGTTCTTC.

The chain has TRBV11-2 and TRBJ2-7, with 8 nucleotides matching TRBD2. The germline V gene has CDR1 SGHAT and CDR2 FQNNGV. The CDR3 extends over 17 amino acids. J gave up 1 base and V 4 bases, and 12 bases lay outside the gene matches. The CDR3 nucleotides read TGTGCCAGCAGCTCCCCTGGGAAGCGGGAGATGTCCTACGAGCAGTACTTC. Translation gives CASSSPGKREMSYEQYF.

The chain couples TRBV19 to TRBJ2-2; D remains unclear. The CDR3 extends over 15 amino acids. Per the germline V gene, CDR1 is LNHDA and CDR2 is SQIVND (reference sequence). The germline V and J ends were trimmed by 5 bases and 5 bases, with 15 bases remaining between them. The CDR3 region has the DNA TGTGCCAGTAGTCCGGGTTTGGGGTGGACCGGGGAGCTGTTTTTT. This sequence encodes CASSPGLGWTGELFF.